A selection of T cell receptor beta chains follows, all from one sample in a study of blood T cell repertoires in COVID-19. Sequencing used immunoSEQ multiplex PCR; TCRdb keeps in-frame clones, though not all of them. This table has some 150,000 clones, around 84% appearing once. The specimen was peripheral blood. These receptors originate from a woman in her sixties or seventies with acute or convalescent COVID-19. Both conserved end residues are part of each CDR3. Fields, in order: D gene, J gene, V gene, clone size, CDR3 DNA, CDR3 protein. D genes are given only for firm matches. Rows may omit the clone size; those that give it use once, few, many or a size class.

>TRBD1|TRBJ2-5|TRBV5-4|.
TGTGCCAGCAGCTTGGGGGACAGGGGGCGGGAGACCCAGTACTTC
CASSLGDRGRETQYF
>.|TRBJ1-1|TRBV18|.
TGTGCCAGCTCATCCAACGGGGACACTGAAGCTTTCTTT
CASSSNGDTEAFF
>TRBD1|TRBJ1-3|TRBV5-1|.
TGCGCCAGCGCACACCAGACAGGGGAATCGGGAAACACCATATATTTT
CASAHQTGESGNTIYF
>.|TRBJ2-3|TRBV5-4|many
TGTGCCACCAACAGGAGGGCAGATACGCAGTATTTT
CATNRRADTQYF
>TRBD1|TRBJ1-2|TRBV5-4|.
TGTGCCAGCAGCTTGGTGGGACAGGGAACAACTGGCTACACCTTC
CASSLVGQGTTGYTF
>TRBD1|TRBJ2-7|TRBV6-1|.
TGTGCCAGCAGTGACGGGACAGGGATGTACGAGCAGTACTTC
CASSDGTGMYEQYF
>.|TRBJ2-1|TRBV10-1|.
TGCGCCAGCAGTGTGGTCACAGGGAATGGTGAGCAGTTCTTC
CASSVVTGNGEQFF
>TRBD2|TRBJ2-7|TRBV7-9|.
TGTGCCAGCAGCTCCGGGACTAGCGCCCCCTACGAGCAGTACTTC
CASSSGTSAPYEQYF
>TRBD1|TRBJ1-6|TRBV6-1|.
TGTGCCAGCAGTGTAACCGGGACAGGGTTAGGTTATAATTCACCCCTCCACTTT
CASSVTGTGLGYNSPLHF
>.|TRBJ2-7|TRBV27|once
TGTGCCAGCAGCCATAGTGGGACTCCCAAATTGGAGCAGTACTTC
CASSHSGTPKLEQYF
>TRBD1|TRBJ1-6|TRBV6-1|few
TGTGCCAGCAGTGCCCCCGGGACAGAATATAATTCACCCCTCCACTTT
CASSAPGTEYNSPLHF
>TRBD1|TRBJ2-7|TRBV4-3|few
TGCGCCAGCAGCCAAGGAAGGACAGGCTACGAGCAGTACTTC
CASSQGRTGYEQYF
>.|TRBJ1-2|TRBV21-1|.
TGTGCCAGCAACTACCGGGACAGGGGTTCCTATGGCTACACCTTC
CASNYRDRGSYGYTF
>.|TRBJ2-7|TRBV11-3|.
TGTGCCAGCAGCTTAGTTGCCGGGGAACTCTCCTACGAGCAGTACTTC
CASSLVAGELSYEQYF
>.|TRBJ2-7|TRBV16|.
TGTGCCAGCAGCCAATTCGCGACAGAGCAGTACTTC
CASSQFATEQYF
>TRBD2|TRBJ2-3|TRBV7-3|few
TGTGCCAGCAGCTTAGCGGGGGGATCTACAGATACGCAGTATTTT
CASSLAGGSTDTQYF
>.|TRBJ1-1|TRBV28|.
TGTGCCAGCAGTTTATCGACAGGCTCCACTGAAGCTTTCTTT
CASSLSTGSTEAFF